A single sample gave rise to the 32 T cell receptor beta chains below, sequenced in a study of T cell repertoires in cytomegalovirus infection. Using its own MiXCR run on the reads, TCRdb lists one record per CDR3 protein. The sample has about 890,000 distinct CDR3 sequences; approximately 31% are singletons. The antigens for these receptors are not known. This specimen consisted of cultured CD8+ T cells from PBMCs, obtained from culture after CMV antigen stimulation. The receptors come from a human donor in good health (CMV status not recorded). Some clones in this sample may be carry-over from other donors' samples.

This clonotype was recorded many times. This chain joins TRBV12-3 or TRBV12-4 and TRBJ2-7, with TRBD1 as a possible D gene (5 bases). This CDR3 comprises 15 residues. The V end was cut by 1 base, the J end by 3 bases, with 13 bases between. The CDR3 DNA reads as TGTGCCAGCAGTTTAGGTGGTGGACACCTCTACGAGCAGTACGTC. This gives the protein CASSLGGGHLYEQYV.

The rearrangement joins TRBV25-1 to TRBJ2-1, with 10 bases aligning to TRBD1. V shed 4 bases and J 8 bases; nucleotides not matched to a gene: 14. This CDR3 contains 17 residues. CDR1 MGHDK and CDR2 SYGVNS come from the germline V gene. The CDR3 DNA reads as TGTGCCAGCAGTGGTGCCCCCGGGACAGGGGCTATCGATGAGCAGTTCTTC. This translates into CASSGAPGTGAIDEQFF.

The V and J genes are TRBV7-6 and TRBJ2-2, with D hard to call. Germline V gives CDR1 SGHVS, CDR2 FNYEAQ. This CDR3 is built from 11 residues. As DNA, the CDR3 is TGTGCTACGGCCAGGCCCGGGGAGCTGTTTTTT. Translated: CATARPGELFF.

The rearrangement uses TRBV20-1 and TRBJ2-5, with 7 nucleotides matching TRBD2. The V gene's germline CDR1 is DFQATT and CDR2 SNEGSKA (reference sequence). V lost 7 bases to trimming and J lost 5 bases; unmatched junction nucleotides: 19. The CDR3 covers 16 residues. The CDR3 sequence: CSGWRLAEITWETQYF. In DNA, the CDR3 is TGCAGTGGTTGGAGGCTAGCGGAAATCACTTGGGAGACCCAGTACTTC.

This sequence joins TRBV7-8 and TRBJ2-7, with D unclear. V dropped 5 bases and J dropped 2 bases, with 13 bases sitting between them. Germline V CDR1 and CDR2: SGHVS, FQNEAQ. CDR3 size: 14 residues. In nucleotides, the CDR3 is TGTGCCAGCAGCCCCCGTGGTTACCCCTACGAGCAGTACTTC. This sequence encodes CASSPRGYPYEQYF.

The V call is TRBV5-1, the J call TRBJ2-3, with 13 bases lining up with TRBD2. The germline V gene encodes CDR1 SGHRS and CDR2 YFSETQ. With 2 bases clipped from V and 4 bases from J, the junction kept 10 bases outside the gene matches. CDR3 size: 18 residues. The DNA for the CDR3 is TGCGCCAGCAGCTTAACCGGTCCGGGACTAGCGGGGTCAGATACGCAGTATTTT. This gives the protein CASSLTGPGLAGSDTQYF.

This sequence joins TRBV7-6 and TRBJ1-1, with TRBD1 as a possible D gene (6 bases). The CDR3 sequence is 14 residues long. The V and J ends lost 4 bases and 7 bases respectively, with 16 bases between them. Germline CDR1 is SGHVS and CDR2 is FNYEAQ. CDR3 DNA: TGTGCCAGCAGCTCGCGCGACAGGCCATATGAAGCTTTCTTT. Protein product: CASSSRDRPYEAFF.

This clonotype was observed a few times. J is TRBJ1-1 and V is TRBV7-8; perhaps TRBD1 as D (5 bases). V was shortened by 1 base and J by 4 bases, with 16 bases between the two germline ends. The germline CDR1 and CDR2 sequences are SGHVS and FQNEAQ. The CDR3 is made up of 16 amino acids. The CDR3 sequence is CASSLGETAMGTEAFF. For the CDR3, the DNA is TGTGCCAGCAGCTTAGGGGAGACAGCTATGGGCACTGAAGCTTTCTTT.

The CDR3 DNA reads TGTGCCAGCAGTTTCCGGGGCCGCATGAACACTGAAGCTTTCTTT. Amino acid sequence: CASSFRGRMNTEAFF. The chain joins TRBV12-3 or TRBV12-4 to TRBJ1-1; D may be TRBD1 (5 bases). V lost 3 bases to trimming and J lost 0 bases, with 11 bases between them. CDR3 length: 15 residues.

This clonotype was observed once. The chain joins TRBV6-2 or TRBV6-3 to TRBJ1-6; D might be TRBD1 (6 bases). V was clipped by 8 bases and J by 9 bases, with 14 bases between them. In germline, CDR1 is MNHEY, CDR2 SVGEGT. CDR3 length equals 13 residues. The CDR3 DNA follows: TGTGCCAGCGGGGACATAGCTTTTTCACCCCTCCACTTT. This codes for CASGDIAFSPLHF.

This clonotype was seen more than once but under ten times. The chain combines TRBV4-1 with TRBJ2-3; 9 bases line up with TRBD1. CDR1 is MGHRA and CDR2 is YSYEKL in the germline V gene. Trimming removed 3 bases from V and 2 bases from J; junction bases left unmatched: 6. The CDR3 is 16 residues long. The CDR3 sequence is CASSQYGTGTTDTQYF. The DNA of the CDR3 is TGCGCCAGCAGCCAGTACGGGACAGGGACCACAGATACGCAGTATTTT.

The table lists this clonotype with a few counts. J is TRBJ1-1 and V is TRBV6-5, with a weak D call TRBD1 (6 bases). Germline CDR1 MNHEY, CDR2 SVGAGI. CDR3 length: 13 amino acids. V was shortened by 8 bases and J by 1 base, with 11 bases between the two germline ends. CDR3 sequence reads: CASGAQGNTEAFF. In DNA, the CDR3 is TGTGCCAGCGGAGCACAGGGGAACACTGAAGCTTTCTTT.

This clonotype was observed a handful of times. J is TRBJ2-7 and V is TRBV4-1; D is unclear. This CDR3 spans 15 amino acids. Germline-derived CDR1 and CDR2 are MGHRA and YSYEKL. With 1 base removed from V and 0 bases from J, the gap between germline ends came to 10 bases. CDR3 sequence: CASSQALRSSYEQYF. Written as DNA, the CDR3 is TGCGCCAGCAGCCAAGCCCTGAGAAGCTCCTACGAGCAGTACTTC.

For the CDR3, the DNA is TGCAGTGCTAGAGATCGGGAGACTAGCGTTGACTTCGAGCAGTACTTC. The encoded protein is CSARDRETSVDFEQYF. This sequence joins TRBV20-1 and TRBJ2-7; 8 bases line up with TRBD2. In germline, CDR1 is DFQATT, CDR2 SNEGSKA (reference sequence). V was clipped by 0 bases and J by 6 bases; unmatched bases: 13. This CDR3 comprises 16 residues.

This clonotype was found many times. The CDR3: CASSRPGPINEQFF. The CDR3 bases are TGTGCCAGCAGCCGTCCCGGACCTATCAATGAGCAGTTCTTC. This chain connects TRBV11-2 to TRBJ2-1; D is unresolved. The germline V gene has CDR1 SGHAT and CDR2 FQNNGV. CDR3 length: 14 amino acids. The germline V and J ends were trimmed by 5 bases and 6 bases, with 14 bases remaining between them.

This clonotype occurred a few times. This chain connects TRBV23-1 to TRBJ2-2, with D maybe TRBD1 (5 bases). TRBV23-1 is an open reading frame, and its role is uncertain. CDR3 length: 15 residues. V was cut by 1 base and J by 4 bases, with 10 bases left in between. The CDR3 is CASSQLGPGTGELFF. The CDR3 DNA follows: TGCGCCAGCAGTCAATTGGGGCCAGGCACCGGGGAGCTGTTTTTT.

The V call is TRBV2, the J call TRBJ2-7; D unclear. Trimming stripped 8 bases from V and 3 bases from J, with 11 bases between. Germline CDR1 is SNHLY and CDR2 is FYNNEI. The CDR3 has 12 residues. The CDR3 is CASRGADYEQYV. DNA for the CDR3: TGTGCCAGCCGCGGCGCAGACTACGAGCAGTACGTC.

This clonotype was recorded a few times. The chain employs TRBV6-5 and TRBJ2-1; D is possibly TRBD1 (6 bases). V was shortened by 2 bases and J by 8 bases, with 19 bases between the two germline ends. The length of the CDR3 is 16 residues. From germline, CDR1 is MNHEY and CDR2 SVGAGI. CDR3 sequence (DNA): TGTGCCAGCAGTTACCTCCGAGGGGGTTATAGGGATGAGCAGTTCTTC. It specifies CASSYLRGGYRDEQFF.

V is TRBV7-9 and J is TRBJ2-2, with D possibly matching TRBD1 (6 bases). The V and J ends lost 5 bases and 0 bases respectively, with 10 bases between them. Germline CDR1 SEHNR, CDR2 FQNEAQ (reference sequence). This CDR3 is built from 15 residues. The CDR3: CASSGDTANTGELFF. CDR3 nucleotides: TGTGCCAGCAGCGGGGACACCGCGAACACCGGGGAGCTGTTTTTT.

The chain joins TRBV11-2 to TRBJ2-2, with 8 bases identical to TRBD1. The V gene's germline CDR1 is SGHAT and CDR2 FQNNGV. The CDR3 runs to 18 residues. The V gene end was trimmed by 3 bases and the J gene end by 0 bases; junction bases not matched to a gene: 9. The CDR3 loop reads CASSFKPLQGANTGELFF. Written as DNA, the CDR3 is TGTGCCAGCAGCTTTAAGCCCTTACAGGGGGCGAACACCGGGGAGCTGTTTTTT.

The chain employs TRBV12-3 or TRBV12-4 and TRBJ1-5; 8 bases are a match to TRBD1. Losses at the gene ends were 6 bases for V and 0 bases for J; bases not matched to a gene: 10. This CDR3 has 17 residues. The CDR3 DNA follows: TGTGCCAGCAGCGAAACCCAGGGGGCGCGTAGCAATCAGCCCCAGCATTTT. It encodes CASSETQGARSNQPQHF.

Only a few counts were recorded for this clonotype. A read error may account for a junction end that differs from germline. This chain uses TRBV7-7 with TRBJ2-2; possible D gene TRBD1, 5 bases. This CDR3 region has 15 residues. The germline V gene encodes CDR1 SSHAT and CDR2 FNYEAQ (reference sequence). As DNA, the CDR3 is TGTGCTAGCAGCTTAGCAGGGCCTCCTTCCGGGGAGCTGTTTTTT. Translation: CASSLAGPPSGELFF.

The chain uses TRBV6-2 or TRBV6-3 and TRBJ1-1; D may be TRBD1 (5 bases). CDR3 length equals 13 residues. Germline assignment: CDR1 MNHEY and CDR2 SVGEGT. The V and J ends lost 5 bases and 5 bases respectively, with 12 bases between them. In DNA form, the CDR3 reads TGTGCCAGCAGTGGACATGGGGATACTGAAGCTTTCTTT. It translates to CASSGHGDTEAFF.

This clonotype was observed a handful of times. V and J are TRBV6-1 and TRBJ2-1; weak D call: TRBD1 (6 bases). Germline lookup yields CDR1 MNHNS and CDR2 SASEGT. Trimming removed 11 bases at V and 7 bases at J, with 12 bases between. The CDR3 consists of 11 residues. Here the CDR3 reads CAAGDGNEQFF. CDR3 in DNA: TGTGCCGCAGGGGATGGGAATGAGCAGTTCTTC.

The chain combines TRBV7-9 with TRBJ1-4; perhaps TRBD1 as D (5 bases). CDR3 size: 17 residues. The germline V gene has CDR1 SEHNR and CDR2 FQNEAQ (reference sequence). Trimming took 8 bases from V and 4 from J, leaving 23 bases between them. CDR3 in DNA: TGTGCCAGCGTCTTTACGGGACGGATGGGGCTTAATGAAAAACTGTTTTTT. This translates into CASVFTGRMGLNEKLFF.

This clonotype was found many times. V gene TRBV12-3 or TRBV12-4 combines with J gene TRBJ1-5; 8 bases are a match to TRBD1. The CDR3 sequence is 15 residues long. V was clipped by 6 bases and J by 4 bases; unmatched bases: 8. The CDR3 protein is CASSIGTGYNQPQHF. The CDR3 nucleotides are TGTGCCAGCAGCATCGGGACAGGATATAATCAGCCCCAGCATTTT.

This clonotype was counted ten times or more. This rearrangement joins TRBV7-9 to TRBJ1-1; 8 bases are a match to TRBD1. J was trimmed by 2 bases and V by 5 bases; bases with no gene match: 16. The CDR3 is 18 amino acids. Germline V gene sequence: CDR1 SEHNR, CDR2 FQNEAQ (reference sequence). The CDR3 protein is CASSTTAVDRGRNTEAFF. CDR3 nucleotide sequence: TGTGCCAGCAGCACCACAGCTGTCGACAGGGGCCGTAACACTGAAGCTTTCTTT.

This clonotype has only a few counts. This CDR3 reads CSAELRGTPYGYTF. The CDR3 DNA is TGCAGCGCCGAACTCCGGGGTACCCCCTATGGCTACACCTTC. V usage is TRBV29-1 and J usage is TRBJ1-2; D is unresolved. The germline V and J ends were trimmed by 7 bases and 4 bases, with 19 bases remaining between them. The CDR3 is made up of 14 amino acids. Per the germline V gene, CDR1 is SQVTM and CDR2 is ANQGSEA.

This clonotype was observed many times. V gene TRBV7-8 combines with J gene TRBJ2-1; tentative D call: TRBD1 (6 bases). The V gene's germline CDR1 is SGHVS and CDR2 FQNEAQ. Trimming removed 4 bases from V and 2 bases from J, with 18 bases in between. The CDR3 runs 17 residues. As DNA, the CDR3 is TGTGCCAGCAGCTACCGCCCCAGGGGAAACCCCTACAATGAGCAGTTCTTC. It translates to CASSYRPRGNPYNEQFF.

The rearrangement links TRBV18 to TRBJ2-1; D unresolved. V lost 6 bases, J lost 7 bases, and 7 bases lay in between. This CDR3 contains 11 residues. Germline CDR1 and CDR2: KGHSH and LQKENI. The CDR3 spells CASSYQNEQFF. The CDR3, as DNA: TGTGCCAGCTCTTACCAGAATGAGCAGTTCTTC.

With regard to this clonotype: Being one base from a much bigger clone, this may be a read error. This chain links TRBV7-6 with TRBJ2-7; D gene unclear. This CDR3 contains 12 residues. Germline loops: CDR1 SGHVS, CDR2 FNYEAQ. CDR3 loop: CANSPLEYEQYF. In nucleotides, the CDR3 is TGTGCCAACAGCCCCCTAGAATACGAGCAGTACTTC.

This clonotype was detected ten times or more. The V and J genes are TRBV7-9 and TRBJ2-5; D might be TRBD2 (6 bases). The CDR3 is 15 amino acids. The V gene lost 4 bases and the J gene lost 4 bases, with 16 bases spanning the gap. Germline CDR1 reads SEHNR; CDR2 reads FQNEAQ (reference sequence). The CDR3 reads CASSSREVKAETQYF. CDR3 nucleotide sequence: TGTGCCAGCAGCTCCAGGGAGGTAAAGGCAGAGACCCAGTACTTC.